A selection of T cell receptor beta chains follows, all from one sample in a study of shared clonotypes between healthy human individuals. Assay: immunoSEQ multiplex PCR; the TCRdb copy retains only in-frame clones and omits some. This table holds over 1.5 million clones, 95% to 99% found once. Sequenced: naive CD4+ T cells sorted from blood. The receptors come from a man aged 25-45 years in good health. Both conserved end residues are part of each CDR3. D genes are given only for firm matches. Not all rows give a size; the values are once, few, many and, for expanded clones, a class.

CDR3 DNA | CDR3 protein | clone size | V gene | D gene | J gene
TGTGCCAGCAGCCCGGGACCGAGAGGGGATGAGCAGTTCTTC | CASSPGPRGDEQFF | - | TRBV28 | - | TRBJ2-1
TGTGCCAGCAGTTTAAATCTGTGGGGGTACAATGAGCAGTTCTTC | CASSLNLWGYNEQFF | - | TRBV28 | - | TRBJ2-1
TGCGCCAGCAGCGTGGGACAGGAGCAGTTCTTC | CASSVGQEQFF | - | TRBV5-1 | TRBD1 | TRBJ2-1
TGTGCCAGCAGCTTAGCTGATACAGGGGGGAGCAATCAGCCCCAGCATTTT | CASSLADTGGSNQPQHF | - | TRBV7-9 | TRBD1 | TRBJ1-5
TGTGCCAGCAGCCAAGTATTCGGGGGCGAGCAGTACTTC | CASSQVFGGEQYF | - | TRBV14 | - | TRBJ2-7
TGTGCCAGTATCCAGGGGGGTTCCTACAATGAGCAGTTCTTC | CASIQGGSYNEQFF | - | TRBV19 | - | TRBJ2-1
TGTGCCAGCAGTCAAAACAGGGGGCTCTACGAGCAGTACTTC | CASSQNRGLYEQYF | once | TRBV27 | TRBD1 | TRBJ2-7
TGTGCCATCAGTACTAGCGGGAGGGCCTCCAATGAGCAGTTCTTC | CAISTSGRASNEQFF | - | TRBV10-3 | TRBD2 | TRBJ2-1
TGTGCCAGCAGTTTGGGGGCCAACACTGAAGCTTTCTTT | CASSLGANTEAFF | - | TRBV7-3 | - | TRBJ1-1
TGTGCCAGTAGGGGACAGGCGGGTTTGGAGACCCAGTACTTC | CASRGQAGLETQYF | - | TRBV19 | TRBD1 | TRBJ2-5
TGTGCCAGCGGGTTCGTGACTAGCGGTTACAATGAGCAGTTCTTC | CASGFVTSGYNEQFF | - | TRBV6-5 | TRBD2 | TRBJ2-1
TGTGCCAGCTCACCGCAGCTCTCCTACAATGAGCAGTTCTTC | CASSPQLSYNEQFF | - | TRBV18 | - | TRBJ2-1
TGTGCAAGTCTTCGTAAAGTGCGGCGGGAGAGTACAGATACGCAGTATTTT | CASLRKVRRESTDTQYF | - | TRBV12-2 | - | TRBJ2-3
TGCGCCAGCAGCCATGTTGTCCGGGACAGGGATGAAAAACTGTTTTTT | CASSHVVRDRDEKLFF | once | TRBV4-1 | TRBD1 | TRBJ1-4
TGCGCCAGCAGCTTCCCTCGGGGGGCACAAGAGACCCAGTACTTC | CASSFPRGAQETQYF | - | TRBV5-1 | - | TRBJ2-5
TGTGCCAGCAGCCAAGTCGACTCTAGCGGGAAGGCGGGGGAGCTGTTTTTT | CASSQVDSSGKAGELFF | - | TRBV14 | TRBD2 | TRBJ2-2
TGTGCCAGCAGCTTGGTTCCAGGGGAGGATACGCAGTATTTT | CASSLVPGEDTQYF | - | TRBV5-8 | - | TRBJ2-3
TGTGCCAGCAGCCAGGACGCCGACCTGGGGCAGTACTTC | CASSQDADLGQYF | - | TRBV5-4 | - | TRBJ2-7
TGTGCCATCTCGGCGGGAGCCCAAGAGACCCAGTACTTC | CAISAGAQETQYF | - | TRBV10-3 | TRBD2 | TRBJ2-5
TGTGCCAGCAGTCACCTACCGAGGGCAGATACGCAGTATTTT | CASSHLPRADTQYF | - | TRBV27 | - | TRBJ2-3
TGCAGCGTTGAAGGGTCGTCGGCCCCTATCCACGAGCAGTACTTC | CSVEGSSAPIHEQYF | - | TRBV29-1 | - | TRBJ2-7
TGTGCCAGCAGCGGTACAAGGGAATCTGGCTACACCTTC | CASSGTRESGYTF | - | TRBV9 | - | TRBJ1-2
TGTGCCAGCAGCTTAACAGTTGGAAACACCATATATTTT | CASSLTVGNTIYF | - | TRBV7-9 | - | TRBJ1-3
TGTGCCACCAGCAATCAAAGAGTGAGTGGGTACGAGCAGTACTTC | CATSNQRVSGYEQYF | - | TRBV15 | - | TRBJ2-7
TGTGCCAGCAGCCCTGGCGGGAGGGTTTATGGCTACACCTTC | CASSPGGRVYGYTF | - | TRBV7-2 | - | TRBJ1-2
TGTGCCAGCAGTGGAAACACCGGGGAGCTGTTTTTT | CASSGNTGELFF | - | TRBV6-5 | - | TRBJ2-2
TGTGCCAGCAGCTTAGGGAGGCTAGCGGGAGTAGCAGATACGCAGTATTTT | CASSLGRLAGVADTQYF | - | TRBV7-7 | TRBD2 | TRBJ2-3
TGTGCCACCAGCTCGAGAGGGAGGGCGGGCACCGGGGAGCTGTTTTTT | CATSSRGRAGTGELFF | - | TRBV15 | TRBD2 | TRBJ2-2
TGTGCCAAACACTCAAACACCGGGGAGCTGTTTTTT | CAKHSNTGELFF | - | TRBV7-9 | - | TRBJ2-2
TGTGCCAGCAGCTTGCTTTCGAGGGGGCGAAGTAACTATGGCTACACCTTC | CASSLLSRGRSNYGYTF | - | TRBV5-4 | TRBD1 | TRBJ1-2